The source of this T cell receptor beta chain is a study of cytomegalovirus exposure and HLA in healthy donors (dated by TCRdb to 2016 to 2017). As for the study more broadly: An earlier analysis of around 600 of the donors reported approximately 300 Gb of sequence data and more than 90 million unique TCR beta sequences from about 179 million T cells. An early release covering roughly 640 HLA-typed donors comprised about 320 gigabases of sequencing data and tens of millions of unique TCR sequences. The genetic ancestry cluster associated with self-reported Caucasian donors included roughly 84% of the 350 to 500 genotyped donors. The study aimed to test whether cataloging public T cell receptors could reveal signatures of past pathogen exposure. Using immunosequencing, the study profiled T cell repertoires from roughly 650 subjects and related those repertoires to cytomegalovirus serostatus. In addition to the first cohort of hundreds of subjects, a separate validation cohort of approximately 130 different subjects was used. High-throughput TCR immunosequencing, statistical association of individual TCRs with disease status, and machine learning were combined to predict cytomegalovirus infection status. To study patterns of TCR occurrence, a later analysis re-analyzed previously published TCR beta repertoires from 700 or so donors and added high-resolution HLA genotyping. In the later analysis, no new phenotypic data were used to find candidate immune exposures; instead, reliance was placed on TCR beta sequences and their occurrence across donors. To decide whether each TCR beta V gene segment behaved as functional or pseudogenic, an earlier analysis of some 600 of the donors relied on high-throughput TCR beta sequencing. Donor age, sex, ethnicity and CMV serostatus were collected together with the repertoire data. A later genetic analysis used genome-wide SNP genotypes for about 55% of the 666 donors, treating that subset as a discovery cohort. All discovery cohort repertoires had been generated on a single sequencing platform. HLA typing covered class I and class II loci at four-digit resolution. Typing coverage differed by locus: A, B, C, DRB1 and DQB1 were typed in roughly 620-630 donors, DQA1 in 500 to 550, DPA1 in some 600, and DPB1 in 472. Roughly 5 DR-DQ haplotypes were handled as single units for association and clustering because linkage in the cohort was strong. Among roughly 400 genotyped donors of the cohort, an average of approximately 240,000 unique TCR beta nucleotide sequences were sequenced per donor, around a sixth of them non-productive. Paper-wide results and their limitations: Correlated functional status among segregating V segments might be attributable to linkage disequilibrium, but an unknown experimental factor could not be ruled out. The classifier was reported to diagnose cytomegalovirus status with high specificity and sensitivity in both the original and validation cohorts. A later analysis associated approximately 17,000 TCR beta sequences with specific HLA alleles at a false discovery rate of 0.05. A further reported finding was that TCR beta sequences accurately predicted the HLA-A and HLA-B alleles for most subjects in the first cohort. In a later analysis, HLA-associated TCR beta chains showed more clonal expansion and lower generation probabilities than non-associated chains that were equally common. Most TCR sequences were observed very rarely across donors, whereas some public TCRs were present in many individuals. When HLA alleles, especially DR and DQ, strongly co-occurred, attributing TCR associations to individual alleles was difficult. A few of the identified cytomegalovirus-associated TCR beta chains were confirmed in vitro to be specific for cytomegalovirus antigens. The study gave a list of 150 to 200 TCR beta chains associated with cytomegalovirus. In an earlier analysis of more than 450 of the donors, most TCR beta V segments were observed in productive rearrangements about 87% or about 30% of the time, broadly matching IMGT annotations. Presence/absence analyses assumed roughly uniform sequencing depth across donors, an assumption that may not hold. Most CMV-associated TCR beta chains appeared to be HLA-restricted in a later analysis, and the HLA associations seemed to be driven largely by CMV exposure. A cluster of highly shared sequence variants was judged likely to represent a technical artifact of the sequencing pipeline. Because the 87-base-pair reads could not distinguish some IMGT-functional V segments, including TRBV6-2 and TRBV6-3, those segments were excluded. V-gene and J-gene trimming of TCR beta chains was associated with a missense DCLRE1C variant in a later genetic analysis, and the association was replicated in an independent cohort. According to the authors, the approach could potentially be generalized to other disease states and immunological phenotypes. In this cohort, only TCR beta chains were sequenced, and detectable features were limited by the absence of alpha or paired-chain data. According to a later analysis, TCR association rates differed among HLA loci, with DRB1 alleles showing the most associated TCRs and HLA-C alleles showing the fewest. According to a later genetic analysis, donors in an Asian-associated ancestry cluster had fewer N-insertions in productive TCRs than the roughly 700-donor mean. Because counts were too low, around 18 rarely observed V segments, including chromosome 9 orphons, were left out of the earlier analysis of some 600 of the donors. Because HLA typing was missing for some donors at each locus, association tests included only the typed subset. Immune exposure information for the cohort was limited to CMV serostatus. According to a later analysis, parvovirus B19, influenza, CMV and Epstein-Barr virus appeared linked to several top co-occurrence clusters.

The method was the immunoSEQ multiplex PCR assay. For the multiplex PCR, a mixture combining 60 forward primers for TCR Vbeta segments and 13 reverse primers for TCR Jbeta segments was used. The CDR3 region of rearranged TCR beta genes was amplified from genomic DNA with a multiplex PCR assay. The Illumina HiSeq System was used to sequence the amplified TCR beta libraries as 87-base-pair reads. The original methods were these. A later analysis counted 65 million to 90 million unique TCR beta chains across the 690 or so repertoires, and 9 million to 14 million of these chains were shared by at least two donors. A nearest-neighbor algorithm error-corrected the raw reads and collapsed the reads into unique sequences, merging closely related sequences to remove PCR and sequencing errors. To assign V, D and J gene segments, CDR3 sequences were aligned to IMGT reference sequences. For a sequence to be retained, a match of at least six nucleotides was required to both a V gene segment and a J gene segment. Rearrangements were called productive when the CDR3 lacked stop codons and stayed in frame with V and J; all others were non-productive. Following IMGT convention, CDR3 was defined as the stretch from the second conserved V-encoded cysteine up to the conserved J-encoded phenylalanine. The earlier analysis of some 550 of the donors excluded any sequence lacking an unambiguous match to a single V gene segment. In an earlier analysis of some 590 of the donors, a V segment was called functional when productive rearrangements were above 56.7%, and segregating when the standard deviation between donors exceeded 5%. To diagnose cytomegalovirus status from the catalog of TCR beta chain sequences, a statistical classification framework was built. A later analysis assigned V and J genes by comparing TCR nucleotide sequences with IMGT/GENE-DB human TR gene sequences. The TCRdist pipeline was used in a later analysis to assign CDR3 sequences and most-parsimonious VDJ recombination scenarios. A later analysis defined each TCR beta chain by its CDR3 amino acid sequence plus V-gene family, and excluded reads lacking a unique V-gene family. In a later analysis, 550 to 650 highly shared, low-generation-probability nucleotide sequences were removed to address suspected cross-contamination and a sequencing artifact. In a later analysis, a clonal expansion index for each public chain was calculated from normalized within-repertoire ranks of inferred template counts. A later analysis computed generation probabilities with a VDJ recombination model fitted to out-of-frame rearrangements, and checked the results against IGoR. In a later analysis, hypergeometric tests were used to score TCR-TCR, TCR-HLA and TCR-CMV co-occurrence, with a repertoire-size bias correction applied to TCR pairs. To estimate false discovery rates, a later analysis permuted the HLA or CMV assignments 20 times. In a later analysis, co-occurring TCRs were grouped with DBSCAN, and TCRdist sequence similarity was added when clustering was performed within HLA-allele-positive subsets. Co-occurrence clustering excluded repertoires with fewer than 30,000 or more than 120,000 public chains, plus five with anomalous nucleotide sharing. Not all clones reach the TCRdb copy of this immuneACCESS table, which keeps in-frame sequences only. Checked studies attribute under half of the gap to unresolved V genes and leave the rest unexplained. V, J and clone size reflect that table, while D and trimming were determined from the DNA. This sample has under 300,000 clones in its table, and approximately 84% of those were observed once. 1.5% to 2% of the sample rests with the top ten.

A distance of 17 bases separates the germline ends of V and J, which lose 3 bases and 10 bases respectively. For CDR1 and CDR2, the germline V gene lists SGHAT and FQNNGV. The cysteine opens and the phenylalanine closes a CDR3 of 14 amino acids. Just CDR3 DNA is preserved here, 42 bases in frame from base 1. The cohort was made up of approximately 670 healthy bone marrow donors. At the time of sampling, every cohort member was nominally healthy, though immune exposures that went unrecorded were likely present. The donor tested CMV seropositive and was one of the 289 seropositive cohort members. A peripheral blood sample was provided by each donor, and peripheral blood mononuclear cells were used for TCR beta sequencing. Genomic DNA was extracted from the blood cell samples with the Qiagen DNeasy Blood Extraction Kit. A note on this clone: What antigen it recognizes has not been identified. Per-nucleotide qualities are absent, and no much larger clonotype sits a single base away.

This TCR came from a woman aged 40-49 years in good health and CMV-seropositive. Recombination connected TRBV11-2 to TRBJ2-3; possibly the D gene is TRBD1, per 6 matching bases. Source material: PBMCs. DNA sequence: TGTGCCAGCAGCTTGGGGGACACCAGAGGTGCGCAGTATTTT. It translates as CASSLGDTRGAQYF.